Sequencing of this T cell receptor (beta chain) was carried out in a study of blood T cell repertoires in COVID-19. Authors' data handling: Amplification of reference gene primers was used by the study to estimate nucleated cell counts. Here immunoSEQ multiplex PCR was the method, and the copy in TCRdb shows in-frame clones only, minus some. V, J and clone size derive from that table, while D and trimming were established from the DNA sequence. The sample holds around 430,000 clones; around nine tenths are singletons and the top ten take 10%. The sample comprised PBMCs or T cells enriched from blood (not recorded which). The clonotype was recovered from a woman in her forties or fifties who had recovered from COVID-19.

The CDR3 coding sequence is TGTGCCAGTAGTATAGATCGGACAGGGCTATGGGACACTGAAGCTTTCTTT. This sequence encodes CASSIDRTGLWDTEAFF. The chain recombines TRBV19 with TRBJ1-1, with 8 bases identical to TRBD1. The CDR3 sequence is 17 residues long. With 0 bases clipped from V and 3 bases from J, the junction kept 9 bases outside the gene matches. In germline, CDR1 is LNHDA, CDR2 SQIVND (reference sequence).